This TCR beta chain was identified during a study of blood T cell repertoires in COVID-19. At the level of the study: Sites across the United States, Italy and Spain contributed samples from acute and convalescent COVID-19. Sources were T cells, B-cell-depleted T cells, or PBMCs; the material itself was cDNA or gDNA.

CDR3 length: 16 residues. Germline V lookup: CDR1 ENHRY, CDR2 SYGVKD. V was cut by 0 bases and J by 0 bases, with 11 bases left in between. Original processing methods: Reference gene primers were amplified, and this amplification served to estimate nucleated cell counts. Some clones are missing from TCRdb's copy, which holds only in-frame ones; the method was immunoSEQ multiplex PCR. V, J and clone size are those of that table, while D and trimming were read from the DNA. The sample consists of around 260,000 clones, 70% to 90% of them appearing once. Sequences were obtained from peripheral blood. This TCR derives from a human donor with COVID-19, enrolled during active disease. The donor label of this sample is uncertain. The chain is built from TRBV10-3 and TRBJ1-1, with D possibly TRBD1 on 6 matching bases. This CDR3 is CAISESVRQVNTEAFF. The CDR3 DNA reads as TGTGCCATCAGTGAGTCGGTAAGACAGGTGAACACTGAAGCTTTCTTT.